This T cell receptor (beta chain) was retrieved from a study of T-cell memory formation after mild COVID-19. TCRdb re-called the 5' RACE reads through MiXCR, storing one row per CDR3 protein. The sample includes around 130,000 distinct CDR3 sequences, 16% of them seen just once. The CDR3 is 12 residues long. V dropped 4 bases and J dropped 4 bases, with 7 bases sitting between them. Per the germline V gene, CDR1 is LGHDT and CDR2 is YNNKEL (reference sequence). This TCR was recovered from an adult woman who had mild COVID-19 (a few samples of this study predate the infection). Cell type and time point are not known. The chain recombines TRBV3-1 with TRBJ1-2, with D possibly being TRBD1 (5 bases). The specimen was PBMCs or a T cell subset sorted from them (not recorded which). Here the CDR3 DNA reads TGTGCCAGCAGCCCAGACAGCTATGGCTACACCTTC. Translated: CASSPDSYGYTF. Variable domain in full (rest from reference TRBV3-1 and TRBJ1-2): DTAVSQTPKYLVTQMGNDKSIKCEQNLGHDTMYWYKQDSKKFLKIMFSYNNKELIINETVPNRFSPKSPDKAHLNLHINSLELGDSAVYFCASSPDSYGYTFGSGTRLTVV.